This TCR beta chain was retrieved from a study of blood T cell repertoires in COVID-19. The overall study: The United States, Italy and Spain were the sources of the acute and convalescent COVID-19 samples. Sources were T cells, B-cell-depleted T cells, or PBMCs; the material itself was cDNA or gDNA.

Germline values: CDR1 SGHTA, CDR2 FQGNSA. Deletions cut 5 bases from V and 3 bases from J, with 8 bases between. CDR3 length: 13 amino acids. In the original processing: Scientists estimated how many nucleated cells there were by amplifying reference gene primers. Profiling relied on immunoSEQ multiplex PCR, and the TCRdb table lists in-frame clones only, not all of them. The D gene and trimming were derived from the DNA, and the V and J assignments and clone size from that table. The sample carries about 260,000 clones, 86% recorded once. The source material was peripheral blood. The chain links TRBV7-2 to TRBJ2-1; tentative D call: TRBD2 (5 bases). This receptor was taken from a man aged 35 to 55 who had recovered from COVID-19. The CDR3 protein is CASSQGSYNEQFF. In nucleotides, the CDR3 is TGTGCCAGCAGCCAAGGGAGCTACAATGAGCAGTTCTTC.